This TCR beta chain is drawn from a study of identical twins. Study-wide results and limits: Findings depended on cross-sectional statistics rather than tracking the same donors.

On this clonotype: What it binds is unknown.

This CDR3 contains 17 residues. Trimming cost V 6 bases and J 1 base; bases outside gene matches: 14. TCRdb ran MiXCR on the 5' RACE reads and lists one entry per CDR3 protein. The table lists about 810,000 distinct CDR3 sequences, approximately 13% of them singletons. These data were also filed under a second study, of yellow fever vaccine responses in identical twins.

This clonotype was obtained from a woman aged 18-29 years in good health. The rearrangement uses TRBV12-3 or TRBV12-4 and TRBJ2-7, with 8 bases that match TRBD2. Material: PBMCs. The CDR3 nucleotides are TGTGCCAGCAGCCCCACAACCCCGGGAGGGCCTTCCTACGAGCAGTACTTC. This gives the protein CASSPTTPGGPSYEQYF.